This TCR beta chain appears in the sequencing data of a study of tissue T cells after allogeneic stem cell transplantation. Study-level results: Shared clones across patients were few; motif clustering revealed tissue-specific shared signatures. Sampling depth was limited, and the cohort was small and clinically varied.

Clones were sequenced by immunoSEQ multiplex PCR, and TCRdb holds only the in-frame ones, with some missing. The sample comprises about 9,900 clones, 45% to 70% of which are singletons, and under 20% rests with the top ten. As to this clone: As yet, its antigen is unknown.

Trimming cost V 2 bases and J 4 bases, with 14 bases left between them. The CDR3 is 15 residues long. Germline CDR1 SEHNR, CDR2 FQNEAQ (reference sequence). The sequencing here drew on tissue from the jejunum, taken at autopsy. The source of this sequence is a female donor older than 55 with lung cancer. This chain joins TRBV7-9 and TRBJ1-2; no clear D. CDR3 nucleotide sequence: TGTGCCAGCAGCTTAACGTCCCCGGGTCCCTATGGCTACACCTTC. It yields the protein CASSLTSPGPYGYTF.